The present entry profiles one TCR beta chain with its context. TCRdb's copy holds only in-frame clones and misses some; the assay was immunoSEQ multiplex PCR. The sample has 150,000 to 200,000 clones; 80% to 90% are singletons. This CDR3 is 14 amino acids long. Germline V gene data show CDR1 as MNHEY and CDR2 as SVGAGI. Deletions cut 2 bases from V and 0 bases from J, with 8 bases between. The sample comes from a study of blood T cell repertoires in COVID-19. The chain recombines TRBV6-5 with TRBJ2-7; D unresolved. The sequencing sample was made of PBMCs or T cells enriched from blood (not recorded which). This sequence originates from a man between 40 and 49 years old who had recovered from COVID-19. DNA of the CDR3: TGTGCCAGCAGTTACGCCCGGAGCTCCTACGAGCAGTACTTC. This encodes CASSYARSSYEQYF.